This T cell receptor beta chain stems from a study of radiotherapy plus CTLA-4 blockade in lung cancer. Study-wide context: Objective responses arose in 15% to 20% of patients, and around 32% experienced disease control. The study, taken as a whole, reports: After treatment with radiotherapy plus ipilimumab, TCR clones that came from the tumor expanded in blood. Dynamics of early blood T cell clones, together with interferon-beta, were reportedly the best predictors of response.

Deletions cut 8 bases from V and 0 bases from J, with 7 bases between. Germline V gives CDR1 WSHSY, CDR2 SAAADI. CDR3 length equals 13 residues. Clones were read by immunoSEQ multiplex PCR, and TCRdb kept only the in-frame ones, dropping some. The top ten clones hold 7% to 8% of a sample with tens of thousands of clones, about 80% of them seen once. Points on this clone: As yet, its antigen is unknown.

CTLA-4 blockade with ipilimumab, together with focal radiation, was given to patients with chemo-refractory metastatic non-small-cell lung cancer. The clonotype originates from a human donor with non-small cell lung cancer who had a complete response to radiotherapy plus ipilimumab. The genes are TRBV10-2 and TRBJ2-2, with D tentatively TRBD2 (6 bases). Sample: peripheral blood, taken from a patient treated with radiotherapy plus ipilimumab. The DNA for the CDR3 is TGCGCCAGCGGGACTCCGAACACCGGGGAGCTGTTTTTT. This codes for CASGTPNTGELFF.